The 9 T cell receptor beta chains presented below share a single source sample, sequenced in a study of human CD8 memory T cell subsets. Libraries of TCR beta chains were produced by 5' RACE (UMI-labeled). TCRdb processed the 5' RACE reads again and assigns one entry to each CDR3 protein, with no DNA. With about 17,000 distinct CDR3 sequences in the sample, the ten largest clones hold 5.4%. The sequenced sample was CD8+ T cells from PBMCs. The receptors shown here come from a human donor in good health.

J is TRBJ2-7 and V is TRBV7-2. The germline V gene has CDR1 SGHTA and CDR2 FQGNSA. This CDR3 comprises 14 residues. CDR3 region: CASSPSGNSYEQYF.

Judged by frequency, this clonotype is medium-sized (0.01 to 0.1%). The rearrangement joins TRBV7-6 to TRBJ2-5. Per the germline V gene, CDR1 is SGHVS and CDR2 is FNYEAQ. The CDR3 extends over 13 amino acids. This CDR3 is CASSLAIQETQYF.

The chain recombines TRBV29-1 with TRBJ2-7; TCRdb picks TRBD2, but there is no DNA to check that call. Per germline, CDR1 SQVTM and CDR2 ANQGSEA. The CDR3 has 15 amino acids. The CDR3 spells CSVEWDDSRGARQYF.

Its frequency marks this clonotype as medium-sized. This chain links TRBV28 with TRBJ2-2; the TRBD2 assignment by TCRdb is unverifiable without DNA. The germline V gene encodes CDR1 MDHEN and CDR2 SYDVKM. This CDR3 comprises 14 residues. CDR3: CASMSLAGTGELFF.

This chain connects TRBV7-9 to TRBJ1-2; the D call of TRBD1 rests on TCRdb alone, since no DNA is present to check it. This CDR3 region has 17 residues. The V gene's germline CDR1 is SEHNR and CDR2 FQNEAQ (reference sequence). The CDR3 protein is CASSSDHEKTGNYGYTF.

V usage is TRBV4-1 and J usage is TRBJ2-7; no DNA is available, so the TRBD1 call from TCRdb remains unchecked. There are 16 residues in the CDR3. The germline gives CDR1 MGHRA, CDR2 YSYEKL. The CDR3 sequence is CASSQDPGQGGHEQYF.

This chain connects TRBV19 to TRBJ2-7; lacking DNA, the TRBD2 call made by TCRdb goes unchecked. This CDR3 is built from 15 residues. Looked up from germline, CDR1 is LNHDA and CDR2 is SQIVND (reference sequence). CDR3 sequence reads: CASSIGSRRNHEQYF.

This chain joins TRBV12-3 or TRBV12-4 and TRBJ1-1; TCRdb's D gene call, TRBD1, goes unchecked for lack of DNA. The CDR3 totals 12 residues. CDR3 sequence reads: CASSLRGPGAFF.

This chain connects TRBV2 to TRBJ2-1; TCRdb's D gene call, TRBD1, goes unchecked for lack of DNA. Germline V gives CDR1 SNHLY, CDR2 FYNNEI. The CDR3 contains 19 residues. The CDR3 protein is CASSDPLEGDRVFYNEQFF.